This TCR beta chain was obtained from a study of T-cell reconstitution after alpha-beta-depleted transplantation in children (TCRdb year 2016). For the wider study: The study quantitatively tracked T-cell immune reconstitution after TCRalphabeta/CD19-depleted allogeneic hematopoietic cell transplantation in children using TCR repertoire profiling. What the work shows at the level of the full study, not this receptor alone: Apparently early alphabetaT-cell count recovery about two months after transplant reportedly relied on only several hundred rapidly expanded clones derived from non-depleted graft cells. In some patients, the high TCRbeta diversity seen at day 60 was put down to recipient T cells and intrathymic progenitors that had survived conditioning. Over the following months the frequencies of hyperexpanded clones went down, and after one year T-cell counts and TCRbeta diversity were mostly credited to newly produced T cells.

This clonotype was recorded at least ten times. Its specific antigen is unknown. No base-level quality is on record; no much larger clone is a single base apart. The library was prepared using PCR. Data came from an Illumina HiSeq 2500. To normalize quantification of the TCRbeta repertoire, the TCR libraries were built with molecular barcoding that relied on unique molecular identifiers. TCRdb reworked the public reads: Q25 trimming with fastp, MiXCR clone assembly, productive beta chains retained. Rows matching on CDR3 protein sequence are summarized as one entry with the most common DNA and genes. A total of some 200,000 distinct CDR3 sequences appear in this sample, approximately 6.9% of them only once. The ten largest clonotypes hold more than 5.5% of the sample. The treatment or condition label of this sample denotes: allogeneic hematopoietic cell transplantation with graft depleted of TCRalphabeta T cells and CD19 B cells. The transplant recipients were children given TCRalphabeta/CD19-depleted allogeneic hematopoietic cell grafts.

The CDR3 has 17 amino acids, counting the end cysteine and phenylalanine. The DNA shown is the 51-base CDR3, in frame from base 1. Relative to germline, V is missing 0 bases and J is missing 6 bases, with 6 bases of the junction outside any gene match. The germline V gene encodes CDR1 SGHRS and CDR2 YFSETQ. The chain uses TRBV5-1 and TRBJ2-2; 12 central bases correspond to TRBD2. Specimen: PBMCs, collected before TCRalphabeta/CD19-depleted stem cell transplant. The receptor's source is a boy between 2 and 10 years old with acute lymphoblastic leukemia, due to receive a stem cell transplant. In nucleotides, the sequence is TGCGCCAGCAGCTTGGATGCCGGGACTAGCGGGTCCGGGGAGCTGTTTTTT. This yields the protein CASSLDAGTSGSGELFF. The reference TRBV5-1 and TRBJ2-2 proteins fill in what lies around the CDR3, so the full variable domain reads KAGVTQTPRYLIKTRGQQVTLSCSPISGHRSVSWYQQTPGQGLQFLFEYFSETQRNKGNFPGRFSGRQFSNSRSEMNVSTLELGDSALYLCASSLDAGTSGSGELFFGEGSRLTVL.